This T cell receptor beta chain was observed in a study of control samples from healthy donors and cancer patients. Measured with immunoSEQ multiplex PCR; TCRdb has only the in-frame clones, and not every one. The profile shows 170,000 or so clones, 85% to 95% of them singletons. Sequenced sample: blood. The TCR originated in a woman under 30 in good health.

CDR3 region: CASSERDSNYGYTF. The CDR3 DNA is TGCGCCAGCAGTGAGAGGGACAGCAACTATGGCTACACCTTC. The rearrangement uses TRBV10-1 and TRBJ1-2; TRBD1 matches 7 bases. The CDR3 totals 14 residues. The germline V gene encodes CDR1 WNHNN and CDR2 SYGVQD (reference sequence). V shed 2 bases, J shed 2 bases, and the junction held 2 bases outside the gene matches.